This T cell receptor (beta chain) comes out of a study of blood T cell repertoires in COVID-19. In the original workflow: Reference gene primer amplification in the assay estimated nucleated cell counts. Profiled with immunoSEQ multiplex PCR; TCRdb holds only in-frame clones, not every one. V, J and clone size were drawn from that table, and D and trimming were deduced from the DNA. The sample holds hundreds of thousands of clones; over 70% are singletons and the top ten take about 8%. The CDR3 is 15 amino acids. The V gene's germline CDR1 is LNHDA and CDR2 SQIVND (reference sequence). The V segment lost 4 bases and the J segment 5 bases; nucleotides outside the gene matches: 10.

V and J are TRBV19 and TRBJ1-2, with TRBD1 matching 7 bases. The sequence came from an elderly woman with acute or convalescent COVID-19. The sample taken for sequencing was peripheral blood. CDR3 DNA sequence: TGTGCCAGTAGTACCAGCAGGGACAGCATATATGGCTACACCTTC. Translating gives CASSTSRDSIYGYTF.